This T cell receptor beta chain was identified in a study of blood T cell repertoires in COVID-19. Study-wide background: Specimens from acute and convalescent COVID-19 originated in the United States, Italy and Spain. PBMCs, B-cell-depleted T cells, or T cells were the source of the cDNA or gDNA that made up the material.

Germline V lookup: CDR1 SGHTA, CDR2 FQGTGA. The CDR3 consists of 13 residues. V gave up 5 bases and J gave up 7 bases, with 14 bases separating them. Either two negative PCRs, clearance, or symptom resolution qualified Cohort 3 donors as recovered. Methods used by the authors: For nucleated cells, counts were estimated from reference gene primer amplification. Profiling relied on immunoSEQ multiplex PCR, and the TCRdb table lists in-frame clones only, not all of them. V and J calls and clone size come straight from that table; D and trimming were deduced from the DNA. The sample lists 150,000 to 200,000 clones, approximately 80% occurring once.

The clonotype comes from a man aged 40-49 years who had recovered from COVID-19. The gene calls are TRBV7-3 and TRBJ1-1; tentatively, D is TRBD1 (5 bases). Sample: PBMCs or T cells enriched from blood (not recorded which). The CDR3 sequence: CASSPGGANEAFF. The CDR3 DNA is TGTGCCAGCAGCCCTGGAGGGGCGAATGAAGCTTTCTTT.